One T cell receptor (beta chain) is described in this entry. Its antigen is currently unknown. The record originates from a study of T-cell memory formation after mild COVID-19. Study-wide results and caveats: The authors left the SARS-CoV-2 specificity of second-wave clones peaking on day 37 unconfirmed.

It was 5'RACE with constant-segment primers that produced the TCR alpha and TCR beta cDNA libraries, which carried sample barcodes and UMIs. TCRdb passed the 5' RACE reads through MiXCR, listing each CDR3 protein once. Seen here are hundreds of thousands of distinct CDR3 sequences, roughly 23% observed once, and the top ten hold around an eighth. V lost 6 bases, J lost 3 bases, and 13 bases stayed unmatched. The length of the CDR3 is 15 residues. Germline CDR1 is DFQATT and CDR2 is SNEGSKA (reference sequence). Sequences were obtained from PBMCs or a T cell subset sorted from them (not recorded which). The clonotype comes from an adult woman who had mild COVID-19 (a few samples of this study predate the infection). Cell type and time point are not known. The chain combines TRBV20-1 with TRBJ1-1; 7 positions agree with TRBD1. This CDR3 reads CSAPGTDGSDTEAFF. The CDR3 coding sequence is TGCAGTGCCCCCGGGACAGACGGTTCTGACACTGAAGCTTTCTTT.